This TCR beta chain came from a study of shared clonotypes between healthy human individuals. The study, taken as a whole, reports: Depth was large, yet rarefaction showed that sorted-subset sequencing was incomplete. In having few donors, the study represented limited genetic and exposure-history diversity. It was expected that sequencing depth would affect clonotype sharing among donors.

CDR3 length equals 17 residues. The V and J ends lost 3 bases and 5 bases respectively, with 21 bases between them. The V gene's germline CDR1 is MGHDK and CDR2 SYGVNS. This clone was observed a single time. Its target is not known. Profiling relied on immunoSEQ multiplex PCR, and the TCRdb table lists in-frame clones only, not all of them. The sample shows under 2.5 million clones, under 95% of them seen only once. This sequence joins TRBV25-1 and TRBJ2-3; D might be TRBD2 (6 bases). The clonotype was recovered from a man aged 18 to 30 in good health. Some clones in this sample may be carry-over from other donors' samples. Specimen: naive CD4+ T cells from PBMCs. Subset described: CD45RA+ positively selected. CDR3 sequence reads: CASSEGFGGSQGDTQYF. DNA for the CDR3: TGTGCCAGCAGTGAGGGTTTCGGAGGGTCCCAGGGAGATACGCAGTATTTT.